These T cell receptor beta chains were read from a single sample in a study of cytomegalovirus exposure and HLA in healthy donors. Here immunoSEQ multiplex PCR was the method, and the copy in TCRdb shows in-frame clones only, minus some. Among about 170,000 clones listed, around 82% were seen once. The sequenced material came from PBMCs. These receptors were collected from a woman aged 50 to 60 in good health and CMV-seropositive. The CDR3 runs from the conserved cysteine through the conserved F or W. Fields, in order: clone size, D gene, J gene, V gene, CDR3 DNA, CDR3 protein. A D gene is named only where the DNA matches it firmly. Rows give clone size only sometimes, using once, few, many, or a class for an expanded clone.

>-|-|TRBJ1-1|TRBV19
TGTGCCAGTCGTCCGGGAGGGGAAAACACTGAAGCTTTCTTT
CASRPGGENTEAFF
>-|-|TRBJ2-1|TRBV9
TGTGCCAGCAGCGTAGCGACGGGTTACGATGAGCAGTTCTTC
CASSVATGYDEQFF
>-|-|TRBJ1-1|TRBV19
TGTGCCAGTGCTGAGTGGTCTTGGTTGAACACTGAAGCTTTCTTT
CASAEWSWLNTEAFF
>-|TRBD1|TRBJ2-2|TRBV19
TGTGCCAGTAGTACCGACAGGGGGTACGCGAACACCGGGGAGCTGTTTTTT
CASSTDRGYANTGELFF
>-|TRBD1|TRBJ1-2|TRBV27
TGTGCCAGCAGTTTTCACGGACAGGGGAACTATGGCTACACCTTC
CASSFHGQGNYGYTF
>-|-|TRBJ2-7|TRBV5-6
TGTGCCAGCAGCTTGACAGGGAAGTTGAACGAGCAGTACTTC
CASSLTGKLNEQYF
>once|-|TRBJ2-1|TRBV7-9
TGTGCCAGCAGCTTAAACAGGGCGGCGGATGAGCAGTTCTTC
CASSLNRAADEQFF
>once|-|TRBJ1-1|TRBV20-1
TGCAGTTCTGGGGGCCTCACTGAAGCTTTCTTT
CSSGGLTEAFF
>-|TRBD1|TRBJ2-7|TRBV4-1
TGCGCCAGCAGCCACTACAGGGGCTACGAGCAGTACTTC
CASSHYRGYEQYF
>-|TRBD2|TRBJ2-3|TRBV7-2
TGTGCCAGCGGCCATATCCTAGCGGGGACAGATACGCAGTATTTT
CASGHILAGTDTQYF
>-|TRBD1|TRBJ2-7|TRBV5-1
TGCGCCAGCAGCTCCCGGGACAGCCCCTACGAGCAGTACTTC
CASSSRDSPYEQYF
>few|-|TRBJ2-7|TRBV2
TGTGCCAGCACGGGGTACTACGAGCAGTACTTC
CASTGYYEQYF
>-|-|TRBJ2-1|TRBV6-5
TGTGCCAGCAGTGCGACGGAGGGGTCCTACAATGAGCAGTTCTTC
CASSATEGSYNEQFF
>-|TRBD1|TRBJ2-5|TRBV7-9
TGTGCCAGCAGATGCAGAACTTCCGGGACAGGGGGATGCGAGACCCAGTACTTC
CASRCRTSGTGGCETQYF
>-|TRBD2|TRBJ2-5|TRBV6-1
TGTGCCAGCTTCTGGACTAGGGGAGCAGAGACCCAGTACTTC
CASFWTRGAETQYF
>few|-|TRBJ1-3|TRBV4-1
TGCGCCAGCAGCGAAGGAGATTGGTCTGGAAACACCATATATTTT
CASSEGDWSGNTIYF
>-|-|TRBJ1-1|TRBV6-6
TGTGCCAGCAGTAAACGAGGGATTCTTCGCGAAGCTTTCTTT
CASSKRGILREAFF
>-|-|TRBJ2-2|TRBV5-1
TGCGCCAGCAGCTTGGGTGGCATCATCGGGGAGCTGTTTTTT
CASSLGGIIGELFF
>-|-|TRBJ1-2|TRBV5-4
TGTGCCAGCAGCTTGTCCGAGGGTGGCTACACCTTC
CASSLSEGGYTF
>-|-|TRBJ1-5|TRBV6-1
TGTGCCAGCAGCCCGGCGGGTGGTTTCCAGCCCCAGCATTTT
CASSPAGGFQPQHF
>-|TRBD2|TRBJ2-3|TRBV12-5
TGTGCTAGTGGTTTTCCCCGACTAGCGAAAAGCACAGATACGCAGTATTTT
CASGFPRLAKSTDTQYF
>-|-|TRBJ2-7|TRBV5-4
TGTGCCAGCAGCAGAGATACCTACGAGCAGTACTTC
CASSRDTYEQYF
>-|-|TRBJ1-1|TRBV13
TGTGCCAGCAGCTCCGGCAGGGAAACTGAAGCTTTCTTT
CASSSGRETEAFF
>few|-|TRBJ1-1|TRBV9
TGTGCCAGCCGGAGTGGCCGGGGGAACACTGAAGCTTTCTTT
CASRSGRGNTEAFF
>-|TRBD2|TRBJ2-3|TRBV5-1
TGCGCCAGCAGCGTGGGAGAGGCGGGGGTCACAGATACGCAGTATTTT
CASSVGEAGVTDTQYF
>-|-|TRBJ1-2|TRBV6-6
TGTGCCAGCAGTTACTCTGTCAGAAGCTACACCTTC
CASSYSVRSYTF
>-|-|TRBJ1-1|TRBV19
TGTGCCAGTAGTATGGGGGAGGTGACGAGACTTACCGGGACTGAAGCTTTCTTT
CASSMGEVTRLTGTEAFF
>-|TRBD1|TRBJ1-5|TRBV11-2
TGTGCCAGCAGCCCCTCCGGGACAGGGCTCAATCAGCCCCAGCATTTT
CASSPSGTGLNQPQHF
>-|-|TRBJ2-1|TRBV5-1
TGCGCCAGCAGACGGGGGGCTCGCTCCTACAATGAGCAGTTCTTC
CASRRGARSYNEQFF
>-|TRBD1|TRBJ2-7|TRBV4-1
TGCGCCAGCAGCCAACCGGGACAGTCCTACGAGCAGTACTTC
CASSQPGQSYEQYF
>-|-|TRBJ2-5|TRBV5-1
TGCGCCAGCAGCCAGCAGGGTTACCAAGAGACCCAGTACTTC
CASSQQGYQETQYF
>few|TRBD2|TRBJ2-1|TRBV4-1
TGCGCCAGCAGCCAAGAGACCCTACTAGCGGGGATGGGTGAGCAGTTCTTC
CASSQETLLAGMGEQFF
>-|-|TRBJ2-7|TRBV5-1
TGCGCCAGCAGCTTGCGGCAGGGGTACGAGCAGTACTTC
CASSLRQGYEQYF
>-|TRBD2|TRBJ2-1|TRBV13
TGTGCCAGCAGCTTAGAAGGACTAGCGGGAAATGAGCAGTTCTTC
CASSLEGLAGNEQFF
>-|TRBD1|TRBJ2-2|TRBV6-1
TGTGCCAGCAGTGAAGAGAGACAGGGATTCACCGGGGAGCTGTTTTTT
CASSEERQGFTGELFF
>-|TRBD2|TRBJ2-2|TRBV9
TGTGCCAGCAGCGTAGCTAGAGCGGGGAGTAACACCGGGGAGCTGTTTTTT
CASSVARAGSNTGELFF
>-|TRBD1|TRBJ1-5|TRBV28
TGTGCCAGCAGTCCCGGGACAGGGGCCTTCAATCAGCCCCAGCATTTT
CASSPGTGAFNQPQHF
>-|-|TRBJ2-7|TRBV6-1
TGTGCCAGCAGTCGGGACATCTACGAGCAGTACTTC
CASSRDIYEQYF
>-|-|TRBJ1-5|TRBV6-1
TGTGCCAGCAGTGAAGGTGCGGGCAATCAGCCCCAGCATTTT
CASSEGAGNQPQHF
>-|-|TRBJ2-3|TRBV19
TGTGCCAGTAGTATGGGGGGACTGTCAACCTCAGATACGCAGTATTTT
CASSMGGLSTSDTQYF
>-|-|TRBJ2-3|TRBV13
TGTGCCAGCAGCTACATCTCCACAGATACGCAGTATTTT
CASSYISTDTQYF
>-|-|TRBJ1-1|TRBV6-1
TGTGCCAGCAGTGAATTAGTACAGTCCACTGAAGCTTTCTTT
CASSELVQSTEAFF
>-|TRBD1|TRBJ1-2|TRBV18
TGTGCCAGCTCACCCGGACAGGGTGGCGGCTACACCTTC
CASSPGQGGGYTF
>few|TRBD2|TRBJ2-1|TRBV2
TGTGCCAGCAGTGGGGCGGGGGGGTTTAGCTCCTACAATGAGCAGTTCTTC
CASSGAGGFSSYNEQFF
>few|-|TRBJ1-5|TRBV6-1
TGTGCCAGCAGTGAATGGTGGCAGGGGAATCAGCCCCAGCATTTT
CASSEWWQGNQPQHF
>-|TRBD2|TRBJ2-3|TRBV19
TGTGCCAGTAGTATCCCGCCTGGGACTAGCGTCCTTAGCACAGATACGCAGTATTTT
CASSIPPGTSVLSTDTQYF
>few|TRBD1|TRBJ2-7|TRBV9
TGTGCCAGCAGCGTAGGACAGGGGTGGTACGAGCAGTACTTC
CASSVGQGWYEQYF
>once|TRBD1|TRBJ1-2|TRBV19
TGTGCCAGTAGGAAGGGACAGGCTTCCTATGGCTACACCTTC
CASRKGQASYGYTF
>-|-|TRBJ2-5|TRBV5-1
TGCGCCAGCAGCTTGGGACGGCAGGGAGAGACCCAGTACTTC
CASSLGRQGETQYF